This T cell receptor (beta chain) was retrieved from a study of beta chain features in type 1 diabetes. This clone was observed a handful of times. As yet, its antigen is unknown. The study, taken as a whole, reports: Type 1 diabetes patients had moderately but significantly shorter TCRB CDR3s in all four CD4+ subsets. Naive, central memory and Treg TCRB repertoires appeared more alike in patients than in healthy donors.

The authors reverse transcribed all of the isolated RNA, so sequencing captured expressed TCRB transcripts. Using immunoSEQ multiplex PCR, the repertoire was profiled, and TCRdb retains in-frame clones only, with some absent. The repertoire consists of 500,000 to 650,000 clones, with roughly an eighth occurring once and the leading ten covering 0.09% to 0.15%. From germline, CDR1 is MDHEN and CDR2 SYDVKM. V shed 5 bases, J shed 6 bases, and the junction held 10 bases outside the gene matches. The length of the CDR3 is 16 residues. Material: naive CD4+ T cells from blood. This receptor was identified in a man under 40 with type 1 diabetes. The rearrangement joins TRBV28 to TRBJ1-5; 10 nucleotides align to TRBD1. The CDR3 region is CASSLSGQGVVQPQHF. The CDR3 region has the DNA TGTGCCAGCAGTCTGTCTGGACAGGGGGTAGTTCAGCCCCAGCATTTT.